The source of this T cell receptor (beta chain) is a study of Ad26.COV2.S vaccination and SARS-CoV-2 variants. Study information: Within the COV1001 Ad26.COV2.S trial arm, the donor was enrolled.

Sample treatment: around 19 received Ad26.COV2.S at low or high dose, single or two shots; 5 received placebo; per-sample allocation not given. At day 63 after the first vaccine or placebo injection, samples were drawn. Recruitment in Boston yielded a donor of adult age, 18-55 years. The method was immunoSEQ multiplex PCR; TCRdb's version includes in-frame clones alone and lacks a portion of them. The profile shows under 550,000 clones, 90% of them singletons. As concerns this clone: Antigen specificity is unknown.

Notes on the study in general: Analytic work on TCR breadth and depth might have understated the full extent of total T cell responses.

The TCR was taken from a person aged 18-60 years who received the Ad26.COV2.S COVID-19 vaccine or a placebo. The sequencing here drew on peripheral blood, taken in a trial of Ad26.COV2.S vaccine versus placebo.

Written as DNA, the CDR3 is TGTGCCAGCAGCTTACGTGGGAACAGGGGATTGGGCACTGAAGCTTTCTTT. It yields the protein CASSLRGNRGLGTEAFF. V is TRBV11-2 and J is TRBJ1-1; 7 bases are shared with TRBD1. This CDR3 is built from 17 residues. J gave up 4 bases and V 2 bases, and 13 bases lay outside the gene matches. Germline CDR1 and CDR2: SGHAT and FQNNGV.